This is a list of T cell receptor beta chains from one sample in a study of tumor-infiltrating lymphocytes in oesophageal squamous cell carcinoma. From the PCR reads, TCRdb called clonotypes with MiXCR, one entry per CDR3 protein. The sample has some 13,000 distinct CDR3 sequences, under 70% seen once. Sequencing input: esophageal tumor tissue. The origin of the receptors is a female donor with esophageal squamous cell carcinoma. Both conserved end residues are part of each CDR3. Each record gives: clone size, J gene, V gene, D gene, CDR3 protein, CDR3 DNA. The D gene is left open where the match is weak. Clone size appears in some rows only: once, few, many, or a class for an expanded clone.

NA	TRBJ2-5	TRBV20-1	NA	CSARELGETQYF	TGCAGTGCGAGAGAGTTGGGGGAGACCCAGTACTTC
NA	TRBJ2-1	TRBV6-9	NA	CATTGRAWDNEQFF	TGCGCTACAACGGGACGAGCATGGGACAATGAGCAGTTCTTC
NA	TRBJ2-7	TRBV11-2	NA	CASSSNVLAVPYEQYF	TGTGCCAGCAGCTCAAACGTACTAGCTGTGCCCTACGAGCAGTACTTC
medium-sized	TRBJ2-1	TRBV6-1	TRBD1	CASSEPGQGNNEQFF	TGTGCCAGCAGTGAGCCGGGACAGGGGAACAATGAGCAGTTCTTC
NA	TRBJ2-2	TRBV7-3	NA	CASSLSGFSSNTGELFF	TGTGCCAGCAGCTTATCGGGGTTTAGCTCGAACACCGGGGAGCTGTTTTTT
once	TRBJ2-5	TRBV6-8	TRBD2	CASSYGTSVIGETQYF	TGTGCCAGCAGTTACGGGACTAGCGTCATCGGGGAGACCCAGTACTTC
NA	TRBJ2-5	TRBV7-9	TRBD1	CASSSGQGYETQYF	TGTGCCAGCAGCTCGGGACAGGGTTACGAGACCCAGTACTTC
NA	TRBJ2-1	TRBV11-3	NA	CASSSTGRGTNEQFF	TGTGCCAGCAGCTCCACGGGGCGGGGAACCAATGAGCAGTTCTTC
few	TRBJ1-5	TRBV27	NA	CASSLGPYQPQHF	TGTGCCAGCAGTTTAGGGCCGTATCAGCCCCAGCATTTT
many	TRBJ2-1	TRBV5-6	TRBD2	CASSHNSGSSYNEQFF	TGTGCCAGCAGCCACAATAGCGGGAGCTCCTACAATGAGCAGTTCTTC
NA	TRBJ2-5	TRBV7-3	TRBD2	CASSLWASGAQETQYF	TGTGCCAGCAGCTTATGGGCTAGCGGGGCACAAGAGACCCAGTACTTC
NA	TRBJ2-3	TRBV7-6	TRBD1	CASSLWTGGSTDTQYF	TGTGCCAGCAGCCTCTGGACAGGGGGCAGCACAGATACGCAGTATTTT
NA	TRBJ2-2	TRBV5-1	NA	CASSKGVSTGELFF	TGCGCCAGCAGTAAAGGGGTATCCACCGGGGAGCTGTTTTTT
many	TRBJ2-1	TRBV27	NA	CASSLGGGSFEQFF	TGTGCCAGCAGTTTAGGAGGGGGGTCTTTTGAGCAGTTCTTC
many	TRBJ2-7	TRBV28	NA	CASSSPMMVVENYEQYF	TGTGCCAGCAGTTCCCCCATGATGGTCGTGGAAAACTACGAGCAGTACTTC
NA	TRBJ2-7	TRBV6-2/TRBV6-3	TRBD1	CASSYSLDRTYEQYF	TGTGCCAGCAGTTACTCTCTGGACAGGACCTACGAGCAGTACTTC
NA	TRBJ2-1	TRBV6-1	NA	CASSYGPEQFF	TGTGCCAGCAGTTACGGCCCTGAGCAGTTCTTC
NA	TRBJ2-5	TRBV12-3/TRBV12-4	NA	CASSLTSGGQETQYF	TGTGCCAGCAGTTTAACCTCAGGGGGGCAAGAGACCCAGTACTTC
NA	TRBJ2-1	TRBV28	NA	CASRHAREQFF	TGTGCCAGCAGGCATGCGCGTGAGCAGTTCTTC
many	TRBJ1-2	TRBV14	NA	CASSQDLGGRNGYTF	TGTGCCAGCAGCCAAGATCTGGGGGGGCGAAATGGCTACACCTTC
NA	TRBJ2-1	TRBV7-3	TRBD2	CASSPHQRGAYNEQFF	TGTGCCAGCAGCCCCCATCAGCGGGGAGCCTACAATGAGCAGTTCTTC
medium-sized	TRBJ1-4	TRBV2	NA	CASSGIGGTNEKLFF	TGTGCCAGCAGTGGGATTGGGGGTACTAATGAAAAACTGTTTTTT
NA	TRBJ1-2	TRBV7-9	NA	CASSLAGAGYTF	TGTGCCAGCAGCTTAGCTGGGGCTGGCTACACCTTC
few	TRBJ2-1	TRBV7-9	NA	CASSLEIGEQFF	TGTGCCAGCAGTCTAGAGATAGGTGAGCAGTTCTTC
NA	TRBJ2-5	TRBV7-6	NA	CASNEGVQETQYF	TGTGCCAGCAACGAGGGGGTCCAAGAGACCCAGTACTTC
medium-sized	TRBJ1-2	TRBV7-9	NA	CASTLLRIGLGGYTF	TGTGCCAGCACCTTGCTACGAATAGGGCTCGGCGGCTACACCTTC
few	TRBJ2-5	TRBV7-6	NA	CASSLAGGTGLETQYF	TGTGCTAGCAGCTTAGCAGGGGGGACGGGTCTAGAGACCCAGTACTTC
NA	TRBJ2-5	TRBV7-2	TRBD2	CASSYTLGGIQETQYF	TGTGCCAGCAGCTACACCTTGGGGGGGATACAAGAGACCCAGTACTTC
NA	TRBJ2-2	TRBV28	NA	CASSGRYTGELFF	TGTGCCAGCAGTGGCCGGTACACCGGGGAGCTGTTTTTT
NA	TRBJ2-4	TRBV27	NA	CASSLGRKGNIQYF	TGTGCCAGCAGCCTGGGGAGGAAGGGAAACATTCAGTACTTC
NA	TRBJ2-1	TRBV20-1	NA	CSARWSYSYNEQFF	TGCAGTGCTAGATGGAGCTACTCCTACAATGAGCAGTTCTTC
NA	TRBJ1-5	TRBV6-8	NA	CASKASGPQHF	TGTGCCAGCAAGGCGTCGGGGCCCCAGCATTTT
once	TRBJ2-5	TRBV5-1	NA	CASSLEAYSTDTQYF	TGCGCCAGCAGCTTGGAAGCCTACAGCACAGATACGCAGTACTTC
few	TRBJ2-5	TRBV7-2	TRBD1	CASSSRQGSLTPLHF	TGTGCCAGCAGCTCTCGACAGGGGTCACTCACACCCCTCCACTTC
NA	TRBJ2-7	TRBV28	NA	CASSPYSLSYEQYF	TGTGCCAGCAGTCCCTACAGTTTATCCTACGAGCAGTACTTC
NA	TRBJ1-2	TRBV7-2	NA	CASRAGQTNYGYTF	TGTGCCAGCAGGGCTGGACAGACTAACTATGGCTACACCTTC
NA	TRBJ2-1	TRBV5-1	NA	CASSSGVGRGNEQFF	TGCGCCAGCAGCTCGGGAGTCGGGCGGGGAAATGAGCAGTTCTTC
many	TRBJ2-3	TRBV18	TRBD2	CASSAAGGAHQADTQYF	TGTGCCAGCTCCGCAGCGGGGGGAGCGCACCAAGCAGATACGCAGTATTTT
few	TRBJ1-5	TRBV6-1	NA	CASIPDGINQPQHF	TGTGCCAGCATTCCCGACGGTATCAATCAGCCCCAGCATTTT
NA	TRBJ1-2	TRBV6-6	NA	CASSRQDYGYTF	TGTGCCAGCAGCAGGCAGGACTATGGCTACACCTTC
many	TRBJ2-1	TRBV6-6	NA	CASSYSRGTDEQFF	TGTGCCAGCAGTTACTCGAGAGGGACCGATGAGCAGTTCTTC
NA	TRBJ2-1	TRBV6-4	NA	CANSPSTGTVYIEQFF	TGTGCCAACAGCCCTTCAACCGGGACTGTCTACATTGAGCAGTTCTTC
NA	TRBJ2-1	TRBV7-9	TRBD2	CASSLGREGLNTQFF	TGTGCCAGCAGCTTAGGACGGGAGGGCCTAAATACGCAGTTCTTC
NA	TRBJ2-2	TRBV2	NA	CASRTGNTGELFF	TGTGCCAGCAGGACAGGGAACACCGGGGAGCTGTTTTTT
NA	TRBJ2-3	TRBV6-1	NA	CASSELTDTQYF	TGTGCCAGCAGTGAATTAACAGATACGCAGTATTTT
few	TRBJ2-6	TRBV7-6	NA	CASSPFGKSGANVLTF	TGTGCCAGCAGCCCCTTTGGGAAGTCTGGTGCCAACGTCCTGACTTTC
few	TRBJ1-2	TRBV15	NA	CATSTGEVGAFVNGYTF	TGTGCCACCAGCACCGGGGAGGTCGGGGCCTTCGTAAATGGCTACACCTTC
NA	TRBJ2-1	TRBV7-2	TRBD1	CASRPGTGADEQFF	TGTGCCAGCAGACCCGGGACAGGGGCCGATGAGCAGTTCTTC